These T cell receptor beta chains were read from a single sample in a study of T cells in localized non-small cell lung cancer. Assay: immunoSEQ multiplex PCR; the TCRdb copy retains only in-frame clones and omits some. Counted here are 30,000 or so clones, approximately 90% occurring once; the ten biggest clones make up roughly 30%. Here the sequenced sample was peripheral blood, taken before any cancer treatment. Receptors originate from a female donor of 60 years or more with stage I lung adenocarcinoma. Both conserved end residues are part of each CDR3. Fields, in order: CDR3 protein, CDR3 DNA, J gene, V gene, clone size, D gene. The D gene is left open where the match is weak. Part of the rows lack a size; the others show once, few, many or a class for expanded clones.

CASSTNMNTEAFF	TGTGCCAGTAGTACAAATATGAACACTGAAGCTTTCTTT	TRBJ1-1	TRBV19	once	-
CASSSGQNTGELFF	TGTGCCAGCAGTTCCGGTCAGAACACCGGGGAGCTGTTTTTT	TRBJ2-2	TRBV28	-	-
CASSPDYEQYF	TGTGCCAGCAGCCCGGACTACGAGCAGTACTTC	TRBJ2-7	TRBV7-2	-	-
CASSLERVQSGQYF	TGTGCCAGCAGCTTGGAGCGGGTCCAATCGGGGCAGTATTTT	TRBJ2-3	TRBV5-6	-	-
CSAALQGEQYF	TGCAGTGCTGCACTCCAGGGTGAGCAGTACTTC	TRBJ2-7	TRBV20-1	-	-
CASRSTSGSEQYF	TGTGCCAGCAGGTCAACTAGCGGATCCGAGCAGTACTTC	TRBJ2-7	TRBV6-5	-	TRBD2
CASSYSMGHQNTEAFF	TGTGCCAGCAGTTACTCGATGGGTCACCAGAACACTGAAGCTTTCTTT	TRBJ1-1	TRBV6-6	-	-
CASSVAAGGRNTEAFF	TGTGCCAGTAGTGTTGCAGCAGGGGGAAGGAACACTGAAGCTTTCTTT	TRBJ1-1	TRBV19	-	TRBD1
CASSLLSEQYF	TGTGCCAGCAGCTTATTATCCGAGCAGTACTTC	TRBJ2-7	TRBV7-9	-	-
CASSLVGNSEAFF	TGTGCCAGCAGTTTAGTCGGGAACTCTGAAGCTTTCTTT	TRBJ1-1	TRBV28	-	-
CALPDRSLWSYGYTF	TGTGCCTTACCCGACAGGAGCCTTTGGTCCTATGGCTACACCTTC	TRBJ1-2	TRBV30	-	-
CASSSETDHSSGNTIYF	TGTGCCAGCAGTTCAGAGACAGACCATAGCTCTGGAAACACCATATATTTT	TRBJ1-3	TRBV28	once	-
CASSPPTGAKGYTF	TGTGCCAGCAGCCCCCCTACAGGGGCGAAGGGCTACACCTTC	TRBJ1-2	TRBV7-3	-	TRBD1
CASSLSETQYF	TGTGCCAGCAGCTTATCAGAGACCCAGTACTTC	TRBJ2-5	TRBV7-8	-	-
CASSLMRSSYNEQFF	TGTGCCAGCAGCTTGATGCGGAGCTCCTACAATGAGCAGTTCTTC	TRBJ2-1	TRBV5-4	-	-
CSVRTGMGGELFF	TGCAGCGTCAGGACAGGGATGGGCGGGGAGCTGTTTTTT	TRBJ2-2	TRBV29-1	-	TRBD1
CASSEQPGAIEPSGNTIYF	TGTGCCAGCAGCGAACAGCCGGGAGCGATCGAACCCTCTGGAAACACCATATATTTT	TRBJ1-3	TRBV9	-	-
CASSPRLAGEYNEQFF	TGTGCCAGCAGCCCAAGACTAGCGGGGGAATACAATGAGCAGTTCTTC	TRBJ2-1	TRBV5-4	-	TRBD2
CASSEWPLPNTGELFF	TGTGCCAGCAGTGAATGGCCGCTACCGAACACCGGGGAGCTGTTTTTT	TRBJ2-2	TRBV2	-	-
CASSLRLPSDTQYF	TGTGCCAGCAGTCTTCGACTCCCTTCGGATACGCAGTATTTT	TRBJ2-3	TRBV5-6	-	-
CASSQVGQFQETQYF	TGCGCCAGCAGCCAAGTCGGACAGTTCCAAGAGACCCAGTACTTC	TRBJ2-5	TRBV4-1	-	-
CASSQDRLNYGYTF	TGTGCCAGCAGCCAAGATCGCCTGAACTATGGCTACACCTTC	TRBJ1-2	TRBV14	-	-
CASSPTRTDTQYF	TGTGCCAGCAGCCCGACCCGCACAGATACGCAGTATTTT	TRBJ2-3	TRBV28	few	-
CSVDHHSYNEQFF	TGCAGCGTTGATCATCATTCCTACAATGAGCAGTTCTTC	TRBJ2-1	TRBV29-1	-	-
CSVDRTGKETQYF	TGCAGCGTGGATCGGACAGGGAAAGAGACCCAGTACTTC	TRBJ2-5	TRBV29-1	-	TRBD1
CAWSGTAGPTYEQYF	TGTGCCTGGAGTGGTACCGCAGGGCCCACCTACGAGCAGTACTTC	TRBJ2-7	TRBV30	-	-
CAISDRGYGYTF	TGTGCCATTAGCGACAGAGGCTATGGCTACACCTTC	TRBJ1-2	TRBV19	-	-
CAISETGWGSNEKLFF	TGTGCCATCAGTGAGACAGGTTGGGGATCTAATGAAAAACTGTTTTTT	TRBJ1-4	TRBV10-3	-	-
CASTSPRGRNQPQHF	TGCGCCAGCACCTCTCCGAGGGGGCGCAATCAGCCCCAGCATTTT	TRBJ1-5	TRBV10-1	-	TRBD1
CASSLVGVRDTQYF	TGCGCCAGCAGCTTAGTTGGGGTTCGGGATACGCAGTATTTT	TRBJ2-3	TRBV5-1	-	-
CASKYEGQADYGYTF	TGTGCCAGCAAGTATGAAGGACAGGCGGACTATGGCTACACCTTC	TRBJ1-2	TRBV2	-	TRBD1
CASSREGGWETQYF	TGCGCCAGCAGCAGGGAAGGGGGCTGGGAGACCCAGTACTTC	TRBJ2-5	TRBV5-1	-	TRBD1
CAISESTGGPGPQHF	TGTGCCATCAGTGAGTCGACAGGGGGTCCGGGGCCCCAGCATTTT	TRBJ1-5	TRBV10-3	-	TRBD1
CASRAGVNSGNTIYF	TGTGCCAGTCGGGCAGGGGTCAACTCTGGAAACACCATATATTTT	TRBJ1-3	TRBV19	-	-
CASSSGGGRGILATDTQYF	TGTGCCAGCTCAAGCGGCGGGGGGCGCGGGATTCTTGCCACAGATACGCAGTATTTT	TRBJ2-3	TRBV18	few	TRBD2
CASSKAGGFLINQPQHF	TGTGCCAGTAGTAAGGCGGGGGGCTTCCTCATCAATCAGCCCCAGCATTTT	TRBJ1-5	TRBV19	-	-
CAWSGGQTNTGELFF	TGTGCCTGGAGTGGAGGACAGACGAACACCGGGGAGCTGTTTTTT	TRBJ2-2	TRBV30	-	-
CASSYSPGTNEKLFF	TGTGCCAGCAGTTACTCCCCGGGAACTAATGAAAAACTGTTTTTT	TRBJ1-4	TRBV6-5	-	-
CASKFGLAGDLTQYF	TGTGCCAGCAAGTTCGGACTAGCCGGGGATCTTACGCAGTATTTT	TRBJ2-3	TRBV2	-	TRBD2
CASKADGEDIQYF	TGTGCCAGTAAAGCAGACGGAGAGGACATTCAGTACTTC	TRBJ2-4	TRBV19	few	-
CASRPGLNTEAFF	TGTGCCAGCAGGCCCGGCCTGAACACTGAAGCTTTCTTT	TRBJ1-1	TRBV2	once	-
CASSISRISGNTIYF	TGTGCCAGTAGTATTTCACGGATCTCTGGAAACACCATATATTTT	TRBJ1-3	TRBV19	-	-
CASTTGGGSSYNSPLHF	TGTGCCAGCACGACCGGGGGAGGTAGCTCCTATAATTCACCCCTCCACTTT	TRBJ1-6	TRBV5-4	-	-
CASSKSGQGNTEAFF	TGTGCCAGTAGTAAGTCGGGACAGGGGAACACTGAAGCTTTCTTT	TRBJ1-1	TRBV19	-	TRBD1
CATQGWGNSPLHF	TGTGCCACTCAAGGGTGGGGAAATTCACCCCTCCACTTT	TRBJ1-6	TRBV5-6	-	-
CAIRETGNSNTEAFF	TGTGCCATCAGGGAGACAGGCAACTCGAACACTGAAGCTTTCTTT	TRBJ1-1	TRBV10-3	few	-
CASRGPPGSPQHF	TGTGCCAGCAGGGGGCCACCGGGTTCGCCCCAGCATTTT	TRBJ1-5	TRBV27	-	-
CASSPMAGDNQPQHF	TGTGCCAGCTCACCAATGGCAGGGGACAATCAGCCCCAGCATTTT	TRBJ1-5	TRBV18	once	-
CASSQLTRGASGPPGELFF	TGCGCCAGCAGCCAACTTACACGCGGGGCTTCAGGTCCGCCCGGGGAGCTGTTTTTT	TRBJ2-2	TRBV4-1	-	-